This TCR beta chain emerged from a study of CD8 T cells in ankylosing spondylitis. Whole-study findings and limits: A motif in TCR beta, a set of eight highly homologous variants, appeared characteristic of ankylosing spondylitis blood.

After removal of 4 bases from V and 0 bases from J, the junction contained 3 bases not matched to a gene. The CDR3 has 15 residues. Researchers built TCR beta libraries using quantitative 5'-RACE with molecular barcodes. TCRdb re-called the 5' RACE reads with MiXCR, one entry per CDR3 protein. The sample contains a few hundred thousand distinct CDR3 sequences, roughly 8% of which appear only once. Many counts were recorded for this clonotype. No antigen is known for it. This TCR derives from a male donor with ankylosing spondylitis. The chain carries TRBV12-3 or TRBV12-4 and TRBJ2-3, with 8 bases fitting TRBD2. The material sequenced was blood, either unsorted or a sorted T cell fraction (not recorded which). The DNA for the CDR3 is TGTGCCAGCAGTTCGACTAGCGCTAGCACAGATACGCAGTATTTT. Translating it yields CASSSTSASTDTQYF.